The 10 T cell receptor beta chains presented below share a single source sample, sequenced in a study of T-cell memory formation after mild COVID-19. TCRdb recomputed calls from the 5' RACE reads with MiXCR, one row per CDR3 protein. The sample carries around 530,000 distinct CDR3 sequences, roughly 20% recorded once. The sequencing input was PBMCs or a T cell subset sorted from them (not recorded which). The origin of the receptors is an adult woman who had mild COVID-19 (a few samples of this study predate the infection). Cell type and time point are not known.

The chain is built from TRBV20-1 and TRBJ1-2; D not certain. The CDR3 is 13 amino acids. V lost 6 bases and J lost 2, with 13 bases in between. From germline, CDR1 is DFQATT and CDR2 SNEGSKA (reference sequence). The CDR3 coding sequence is TGCAGTGCCGGTGAAGGGCGGAACTATGGCTACACCTTC. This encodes CSAGEGRNYGYTF.

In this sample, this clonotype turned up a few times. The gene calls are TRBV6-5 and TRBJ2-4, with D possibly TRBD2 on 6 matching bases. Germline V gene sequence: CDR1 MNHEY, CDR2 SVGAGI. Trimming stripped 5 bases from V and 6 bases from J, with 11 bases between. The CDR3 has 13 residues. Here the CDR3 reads CASSAGTLNIQYF. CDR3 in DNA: TGTGCCAGCAGTGCCGGGACTCTAAACATTCAGTACTTC.

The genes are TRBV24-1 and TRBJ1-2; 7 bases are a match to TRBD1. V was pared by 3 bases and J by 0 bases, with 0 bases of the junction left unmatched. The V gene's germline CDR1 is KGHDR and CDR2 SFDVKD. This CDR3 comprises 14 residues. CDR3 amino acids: CATSDGTANYGYTF. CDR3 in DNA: TGTGCCACCAGTGATGGGACAGCTAACTATGGCTACACCTTC.

The CDR3 reads CASSFYGTERTDTQYF. The CDR3 nucleotides are TGTGCCAGCAGTTTTTACGGGACAGAGCGGACAGATACGCAGTATTTT. The chain joins TRBV12-3 or TRBV12-4 to TRBJ2-3; 7 nucleotides match TRBD1. V lost 3 bases, J lost 3 bases, and 9 bases stayed unmatched. The CDR3 spans 16 residues.

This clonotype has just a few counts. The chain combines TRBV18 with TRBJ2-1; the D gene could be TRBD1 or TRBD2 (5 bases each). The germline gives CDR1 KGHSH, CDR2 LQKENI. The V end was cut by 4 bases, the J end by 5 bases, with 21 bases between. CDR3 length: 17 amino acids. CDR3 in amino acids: CASSLPPGTALNNEQFF. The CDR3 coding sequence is TGTGCCAGCTCACTGCCTCCCGGGACGGCGCTTAACAATGAGCAGTTCTTC.

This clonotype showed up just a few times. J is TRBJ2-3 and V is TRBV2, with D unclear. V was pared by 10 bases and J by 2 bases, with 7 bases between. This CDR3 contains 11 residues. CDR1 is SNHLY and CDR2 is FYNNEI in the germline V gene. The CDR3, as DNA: TGTGCCACCAGAGTCACAGATACGCAGTATTTT. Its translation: CATRVTDTQYF.

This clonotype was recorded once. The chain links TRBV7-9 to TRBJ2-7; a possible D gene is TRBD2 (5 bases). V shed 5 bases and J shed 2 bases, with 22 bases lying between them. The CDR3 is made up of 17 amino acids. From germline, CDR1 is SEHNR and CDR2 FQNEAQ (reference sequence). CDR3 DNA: TGTGCCAGCAGCGCCCGGCCGGGGAGCGGCGTCGCCTACGAGCAGTACTTC. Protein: CASSARPGSGVAYEQYF. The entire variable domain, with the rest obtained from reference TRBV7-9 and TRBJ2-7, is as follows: DTGVSQNPRHKITKRGQNVTFRCDPISEHNRLYWYRQTLGQGPEFLTYFQNEAQLEKSRLLSDRFSAERPKGSFSTLEIQRTEQGDSAMYLCASSARPGSGVAYEQYFGPGTRLTVT.

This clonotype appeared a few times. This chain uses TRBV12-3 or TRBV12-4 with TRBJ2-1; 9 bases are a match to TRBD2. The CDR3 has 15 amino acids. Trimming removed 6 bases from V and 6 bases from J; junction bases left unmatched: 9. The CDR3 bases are TGTGCCAGCAGACATAGCGGGAGTGGGTCCAATGAGCAGTTCTTC. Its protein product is CASRHSGSGSNEQFF.

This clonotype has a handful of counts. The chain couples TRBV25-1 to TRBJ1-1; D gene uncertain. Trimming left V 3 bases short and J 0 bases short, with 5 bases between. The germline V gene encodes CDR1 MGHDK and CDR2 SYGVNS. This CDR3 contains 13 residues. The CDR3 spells CASSDDLNTEAFF. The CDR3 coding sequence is TGTGCCAGCAGTGATGACTTGAACACTGAAGCTTTCTTT.

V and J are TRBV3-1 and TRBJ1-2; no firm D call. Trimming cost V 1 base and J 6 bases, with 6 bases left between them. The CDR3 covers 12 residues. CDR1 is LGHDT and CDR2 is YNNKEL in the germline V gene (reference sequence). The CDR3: CASSQGGNGYTF. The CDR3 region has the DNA TGTGCCAGCAGCCAAGGAGGGAATGGCTACACCTTC. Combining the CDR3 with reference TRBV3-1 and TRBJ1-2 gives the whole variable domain DTAVSQTPKYLVTQMGNDKSIKCEQNLGHDTMYWYKQDSKKFLKIMFSYNNKELIINETVPNRFSPKSPDKAHLNLHINSLELGDSAVYFCASSQGGNGYTFGSGTRLTVV.